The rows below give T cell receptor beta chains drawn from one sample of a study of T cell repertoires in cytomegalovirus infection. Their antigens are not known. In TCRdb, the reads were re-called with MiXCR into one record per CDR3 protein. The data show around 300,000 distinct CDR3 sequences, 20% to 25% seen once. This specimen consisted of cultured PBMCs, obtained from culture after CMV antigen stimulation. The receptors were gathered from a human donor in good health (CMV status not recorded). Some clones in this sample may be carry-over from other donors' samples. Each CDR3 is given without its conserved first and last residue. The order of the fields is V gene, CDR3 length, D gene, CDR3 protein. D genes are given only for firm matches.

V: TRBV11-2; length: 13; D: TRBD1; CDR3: ASTVQGRSGNTIY
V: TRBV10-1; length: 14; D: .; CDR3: ASSESTQNSSDTQY
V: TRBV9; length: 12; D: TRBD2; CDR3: ASSVGGGNNEQF
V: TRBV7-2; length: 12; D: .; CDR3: ASSFPGSNQPQH
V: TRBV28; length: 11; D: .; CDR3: ASSLFSHNEQF
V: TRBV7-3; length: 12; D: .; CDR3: ASSPRSLGNEQF
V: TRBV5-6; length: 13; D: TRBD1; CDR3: ASSPPGTGLDEQY
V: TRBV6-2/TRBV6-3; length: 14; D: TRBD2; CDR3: ATATIRTSDLNEQF
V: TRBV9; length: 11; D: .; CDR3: ASSAVVHNEQF
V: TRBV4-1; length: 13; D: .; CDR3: ASSQDWDTIGELF
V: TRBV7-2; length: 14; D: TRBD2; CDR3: ASSPAGREVGETQY
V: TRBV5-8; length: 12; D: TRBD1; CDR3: ASSKGQEADTIY
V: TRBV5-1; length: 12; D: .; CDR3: ASSLVGVPDTQY
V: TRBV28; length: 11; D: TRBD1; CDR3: ASRNRGQQPQH
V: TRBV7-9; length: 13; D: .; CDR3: ASSLASGGSTEAF
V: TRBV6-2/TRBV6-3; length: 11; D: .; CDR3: ASRFRGYNEQF
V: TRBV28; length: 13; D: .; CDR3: ASSPRTPFHNEQF
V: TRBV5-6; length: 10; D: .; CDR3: ASSFIQGKLF
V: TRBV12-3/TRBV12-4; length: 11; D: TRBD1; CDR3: ASSLGQLDTQY
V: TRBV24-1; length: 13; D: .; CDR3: ATSDRTLGTDTQY
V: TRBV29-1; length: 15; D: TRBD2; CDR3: SVEDSGSGRAFNEQF
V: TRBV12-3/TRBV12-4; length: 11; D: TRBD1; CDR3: ASSINRGQPQH
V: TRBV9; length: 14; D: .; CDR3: ASSTRGTVNTGELF
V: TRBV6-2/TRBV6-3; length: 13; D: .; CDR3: ASSYRGGNTGELF
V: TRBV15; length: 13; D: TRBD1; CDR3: ATSRRDRGFYGYT
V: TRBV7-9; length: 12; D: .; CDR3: ASSQRQITGELF
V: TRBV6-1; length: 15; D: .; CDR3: ASSREAGTTAGNIQY
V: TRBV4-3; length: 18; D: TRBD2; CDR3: ASSRGVGLAGDRSYNEQF
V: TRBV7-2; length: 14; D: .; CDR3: ASNELGSSETYEQY
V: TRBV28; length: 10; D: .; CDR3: ASRTSKETQY